The 11 T cell receptor beta chains presented below share a single source sample, sequenced in a study of OX40 agonist ivuxolimab in advanced cancers. Sequencing was performed with immunoSEQ multiplex PCR; in TCRdb, only in-frame clones are kept and a portion is missing. The sample contains some 76,000 clones, nearly 85% of which appear only once. Sequenced here: CD4+ or CD8+ T cells sorted from blood, sampled in a trial of the OX40 agonist ivuxolimab. The receptor source for this set is an adult with an advanced solid tumor such as melanoma, head and neck, liver or kidney cancer.

This CDR3 reads CASSYSAGGGETQYF. The CDR3 DNA sequence: TGTGCCAGCAGTTACTCGGCGGGGGGAGGTGAGACCCAGTACTTC. V and J are TRBV6-5 and TRBJ2-5; TRBD2 aligns across 8 bases. The CDR3 is 15 residues long. The V gene end was trimmed by 0 bases and the J gene end by 5 bases; junction bases not matched to a gene: 5. In germline, CDR1 is MNHEY, CDR2 SVGAGI.

The chain carries TRBV29-1 and TRBJ1-2; D ambiguous. Trimming left V 6 bases short and J 6 bases short, with 20 bases between. CDR1 is SQVTM, CDR2 ANQGSEA, per germline. The CDR3 runs to 14 residues. The CDR3 nucleotides are TGCAGCGTCTTGACGGAGCGACGAGGTGATGGCTACACCTTC. This gives the protein CSVLTERRGDGYTF.

The chain uses TRBV9 and TRBJ2-2; D is ambiguous. The CDR3 is 14 amino acids. In germline, CDR1 is SGDLS, CDR2 YYNGEE. V was cut by 2 bases and J by 3 bases, with 8 bases left in between. CDR3 nucleotides: TGTGCCAGCAGCGTCGGACGCTACACCGGGGAGCTGTTTTTT. It codes for CASSVGRYTGELFF.

The V and J genes are TRBV9 and TRBJ1-3; D ambiguous. V was clipped by 2 bases and J by 1 base, with 7 bases between them. This CDR3 has 14 residues. Germline V CDR1 and CDR2: SGDLS, YYNGEE. The CDR3 region is CASSVLESGNTIYF. As DNA, the CDR3 is TGTGCCAGCAGCGTTTTGGAGTCTGGAAACACCATATATTTT.

The J gene is TRBJ1-1, the V gene TRBV29-1; no clear D gene. This CDR3 contains 13 residues. V was trimmed by 7 bases and J by 0 bases, leaving 12 bases between them. CDR1 is SQVTM and CDR2 is ANQGSEA in the germline V gene. The CDR3 is CSARAGMNTEAFF. The CDR3 DNA sequence: TGCAGCGCCCGAGCGGGGATGAACACTGAAGCTTTCTTT.

The chain is built from TRBV10-3 and TRBJ1-1; a weak D match, TRBD1 (5 bases). Germline V CDR1 and CDR2: ENHRY, SYGVKD. The CDR3 runs 12 residues. Trimming shortened V by 10 bases and J by 1 base, and 10 bases separated the two germline ends. The chain's CDR3 is CATRGANTEAFF. The CDR3 coding sequence is TGTGCCACCCGAGGGGCGAACACTGAAGCTTTCTTT.

This rearrangement joins TRBV29-1 to TRBJ2-5; D assignment may be TRBD1 or TRBD2 (5 bases each). The germline V gene encodes CDR1 SQVTM and CDR2 ANQGSEA. Trimming pared 4 bases from V and 5 bases from J, leaving 11 bases between. The CDR3 extends over 12 amino acids. CDR3 sequence (DNA): TGCAGCGTTGGAGGGGTTGGGGAGACCCAGTACTTC. It codes for CSVGGVGETQYF.

In its sample, this clone was seen a few times. This chain joins TRBV11-3 and TRBJ1-1; D unclear. V lost 1 base and J lost 0, with 9 bases in between. Per the germline V gene, CDR1 is SGHNT and CDR2 is YENEEA. CDR3 size: 15 residues. The CDR3 loop reads CASSLGTSVNTEAFF. The CDR3 coding sequence is TGTGCCAGCAGCTTAGGAACTAGCGTGAACACTGAAGCTTTCTTT.

The CDR3 DNA reads TGTGCCAGCAGTTTGGACGGCCCCTACGAGCAGTACTTC. Translating gives CASSLDGPYEQYF. The rearrangement uses TRBV27 and TRBJ2-7, with unresolved D. CDR1 and CDR2 (germline): MNHEY, SMNVEV (reference sequence). Trimming pared 3 bases from V and 2 bases from J, leaving 8 bases between. The CDR3 spans 13 residues.

This chain connects TRBV25-1 to TRBJ2-1; TRBD2 might be the D (6 bases). V lost 3 bases and J 0 bases, leaving 9 bases between the germline ends. The germline V gene has CDR1 MGHDK and CDR2 SYGVNS. The CDR3 sequence is 15 residues long. This CDR3 reads CASSEFGSSYNEQFF. The CDR3 DNA reads TGTGCCAGCAGTGAGTTCGGGAGCTCCTACAATGAGCAGTTCTTC.

The chain couples TRBV7-8 to TRBJ1-6; D not resolved. The germline V and J ends were trimmed by 5 bases and 0 bases, with 17 bases remaining between them. The CDR3 is 18 amino acids. Per germline, CDR1 SGHVS and CDR2 FQNEAQ. In DNA form, the CDR3 reads TGTGCCAGCAGCCAGAAACATCGAGGTAGCTCCTATAATTCACCCCTCCACTTT. Its translation: CASSQKHRGSSYNSPLHF.